This T cell receptor (beta chain) derives from a study of blood T cell repertoires in COVID-19. The V and J ends lost 4 bases and 4 bases respectively, with 16 bases between them. In germline, CDR1 is MGHRA, CDR2 YSYEKL. This CDR3 is 15 amino acids long. Original analysis: Using reference gene primer amplification, nucleated cell counts were estimated. The data were produced by immunoSEQ multiplex PCR, yet TCRdb's version contains in-frame clones alone and is incomplete. The V and J calls and clone size are taken from that table; D and trimming were inferred from the DNA. The data contain almost 50,000 clones, around 68% of them singletons.

The sequencing input was peripheral blood. V is TRBV4-1 and J is TRBJ1-2; D is ambiguous. The TCR originated in a woman in her seventies with acute or convalescent COVID-19. CDR3 bases: TGCGCCAGCAGCCCTCAAACTCCTACTAGCTATGGCTACACCTTC. It encodes CASSPQTPTSYGYTF.